What follows are 11 T cell receptor beta chains derived from one specimen sequenced in a study of human T cells and chemical hapten exposure. One entry per CDR3 protein results from TCRdb running MiXCR on the RACE reads. The sample has 350,000 to 400,000 distinct CDR3 sequences, roughly 4.6% seen once. Regarding time point: pre-sensitization, week 0. The sample's treatment: therapeutic diphenylcyclopropenone sensitization with weekly scalp DPC. The sequencing here drew on whole blood, taken in connection with sensitization to the hapten diphenylcyclopropenone (DPC). The receptors derive from a woman in her fifties or sixties with alopecia areata. Some clones in this sample may be carry-over from other donors' samples.

This clonotype was seen many times. This sequence joins TRBV6-2 or TRBV6-3 and TRBJ2-3, with 8 bases lining up with TRBD1. CDR3 length: 14 amino acids. V lost 4 bases to trimming and J lost 4 bases; unmatched junction nucleotides: 4. Germline V CDR1 and CDR2: MNHEY, SVGEGT. CDR3 nucleotide sequence: TGTGCCAGCAGTTCTGGACAGGGCCCAGATACGCAGTATTTT. Translating gives CASSSGQGPDTQYF.

This clonotype came up a few times. The chain recombines TRBV2 with TRBJ1-1; 7 positions match TRBD1. Germline CDR1 is SNHLY and CDR2 is FYNNEI. With V trimmed by 3 bases and J by 0 bases, 4 bases remained unmatched. CDR3 length equals 15 residues. CDR3 sequence reads: CASSDTGDLNTEAFF. CDR3 sequence (DNA): TGTGCCAGCAGTGACACAGGGGACCTGAACACTGAAGCTTTCTTT.

This clonotype showed up just a few times. V is TRBV6-6 and J is TRBJ1-1; D possibly corresponds to TRBD1 (5 bases). This CDR3 is 12 amino acids long. The V gene lost 10 bases and the J gene lost 1 base, with 10 bases spanning the gap. Per the germline V gene, CDR1 is MNHNY and CDR2 is SVGAGI (reference sequence). The CDR3 spells CATLGENTEAFF. The CDR3 DNA reads as TGTGCCACCCTAGGGGAGAACACTGAAGCTTTCTTT.

This clonotype was seen more than once but under ten times. This chain joins TRBV25-1 and TRBJ1-5, with D possibly TRBD1 on 6 matching bases. The CDR3 runs 16 residues. Germline CDR1 reads MGHDK; CDR2 reads SYGVNS. Trimming left V 2 bases short and J 4 bases short, with 15 bases between. The CDR3 protein is CASSERDTLRNQPQHF. Written as DNA, the CDR3 is TGTGCCAGCAGTGAAAGGGACACCTTAAGAAATCAGCCCCAGCATTTT.

V usage is TRBV11-2 and J usage is TRBJ2-7; D call uncertain. CDR3 size: 15 residues. V was shortened by 4 bases and J by 3 bases, with 16 bases between the two germline ends. CDR1 is SGHAT and CDR2 is FQNNGV in the germline V gene. CDR3: CASSSRPGPDYEQYF. In DNA form, the CDR3 reads TGTGCCAGCAGCTCTCGCCCGGGTCCGGACTACGAGCAGTACTTC. The full variable domain, its missing parts supplied by reference TRBV11-2 and TRBJ2-7, is EAGVAQSPRYKIIEKRQSVAFWCNPISGHATLYWYQQILGQGPKLLIQFQNNGVVDDSQLPKDRFSAERLKGVDSTLKIQPAKLEDSAVYLCASSSRPGPDYEQYFGPGTRLTVT.

This chain connects TRBV20-1 to TRBJ1-5; no firm D call. This CDR3 is 13 amino acids long. Germline loops: CDR1 DFQATT, CDR2 SNEGSKA (reference sequence). The ends were cut back, 0 bases at V and 4 bases at J, with 7 bases in the middle. CDR3 sequence: CSAREGGNQPQHF. The CDR3 DNA is TGCAGTGCTAGAGAGGGCGGAAATCAGCCCCAGCATTTT.

There are many counts of this clonotype. The genes are TRBV29-1 and TRBJ2-5, with 10 positions matching TRBD1. The CDR3 is 13 residues long. V trimming: 7 bases; J trimming: 5 bases; junction bases outside the gene matches: 7. The germline V gene has CDR1 SQVTM and CDR2 ANQGSEA. The CDR3 DNA is TGCAGCGCATTACCGGACAGGGGGGAGACCCAGTACTTC. Translating gives CSALPDRGETQYF.

This clonotype was seen repeatedly, ten times or more. The chain couples TRBV5-8 to TRBJ1-5; maybe TRBD1 (6 bases). The CDR3 totals 15 residues. CDR1 is SGHTS and CDR2 is YDEGEE in the germline V gene. V was pared by 2 bases and J by 5 bases, with 14 bases between. This chain's CDR3 is CASSLKWTEDQPQHF. The CDR3 bases are TGTGCCAGCAGCTTAAAGTGGACAGAGGATCAGCCCCAGCATTTT.

The table lists this clonotype with many counts. The V call is TRBV5-6, the J call TRBJ1-5; D might be TRBD1 (5 bases). This CDR3 is 15 amino acids long. Germline-derived CDR1 and CDR2 are SGHDT and YYEEEE. V was cut by 1 base and J by 2 bases, with 10 bases left in between. The CDR3 loop reads CASSLRRGGNQPQHF. The CDR3 bases are TGTGCCAGCAGCTTGCGAAGGGGAGGCAATCAGCCCCAGCATTTT.

V and J are TRBV11-1 and TRBJ2-3, with 7 positions matching TRBD2. CDR3 size: 14 residues. The germline V gene has CDR1 SGHAT and CDR2 FQDESV (reference sequence). J gave up 6 bases and V 5 bases, and 8 bases lay outside the gene matches. The chain's CDR3 is CASSPGHGRDTQYF. The CDR3 DNA reads as TGTGCCAGCAGCCCGGGCCACGGGAGGGATACGCAGTATTTT.

This clonotype was counted many times. The chain recombines TRBV4-2 with TRBJ1-5; no firm D call. Trimming shortened V by 0 bases and J by 6 bases, and 6 bases separated the two germline ends. The CDR3 totals 13 residues. The germline gives CDR1 LGHNA, CDR2 YNFKEQ. Here the CDR3 DNA reads TGTGCCAGCAGCCAAGATACCGCTCAGCCCCAGCATTTT. Residues: CASSQDTAQPQHF.